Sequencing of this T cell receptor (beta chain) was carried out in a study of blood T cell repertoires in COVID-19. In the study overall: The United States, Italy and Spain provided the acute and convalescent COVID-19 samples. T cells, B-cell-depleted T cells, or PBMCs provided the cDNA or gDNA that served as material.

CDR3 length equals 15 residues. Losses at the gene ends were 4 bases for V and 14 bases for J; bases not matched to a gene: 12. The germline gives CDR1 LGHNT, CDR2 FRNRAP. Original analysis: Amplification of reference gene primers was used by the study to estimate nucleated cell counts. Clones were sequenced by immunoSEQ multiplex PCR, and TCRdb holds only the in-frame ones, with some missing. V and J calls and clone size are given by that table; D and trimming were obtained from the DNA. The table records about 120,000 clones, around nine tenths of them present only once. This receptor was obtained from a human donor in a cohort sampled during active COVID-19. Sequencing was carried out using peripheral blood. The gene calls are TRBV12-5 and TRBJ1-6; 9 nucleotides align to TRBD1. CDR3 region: CASGSPGQGILALHF. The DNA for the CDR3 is TGTGCTAGTGGTTCGCCGGGACAGGGAATTTTGGCCCTCCACTTT.